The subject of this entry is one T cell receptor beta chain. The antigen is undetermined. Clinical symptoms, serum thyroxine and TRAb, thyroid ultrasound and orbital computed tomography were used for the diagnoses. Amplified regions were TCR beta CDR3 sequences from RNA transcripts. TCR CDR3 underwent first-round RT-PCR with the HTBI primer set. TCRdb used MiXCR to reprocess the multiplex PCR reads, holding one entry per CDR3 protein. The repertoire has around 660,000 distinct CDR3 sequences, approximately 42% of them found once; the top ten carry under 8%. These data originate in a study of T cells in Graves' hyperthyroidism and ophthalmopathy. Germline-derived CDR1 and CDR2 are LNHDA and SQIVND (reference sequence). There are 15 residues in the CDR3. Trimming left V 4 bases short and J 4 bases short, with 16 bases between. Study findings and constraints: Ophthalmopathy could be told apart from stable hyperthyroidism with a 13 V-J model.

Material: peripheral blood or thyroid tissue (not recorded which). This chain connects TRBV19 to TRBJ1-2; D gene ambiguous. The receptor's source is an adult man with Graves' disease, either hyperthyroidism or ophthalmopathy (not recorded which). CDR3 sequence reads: CASSKGPDVSYGYTF. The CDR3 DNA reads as TGTGCCAGTAGTAAGGGTCCGGATGTCTCCTATGGCTACACCTTC.